What follows are 8 T cell receptor beta chains derived from one specimen sequenced in a study of CD8 T cells in Susac syndrome. RNA totalling 0.5 to 1 ug underwent reverse transcription with random hexamers. TCRdb re-called the immunoSEQ multiplex PCR reads through MiXCR, storing one row per CDR3 protein. The table records about 300,000 distinct CDR3 sequences, around 91% of them present only once. Input material: CD8+ T cells from PBMCs. The receptors shown here come from a human donor with multiple sclerosis.

This clonotype was picked up one time. The chain employs TRBV3-1 and TRBJ2-5; D unresolved. Germline values: CDR1 LGHDT, CDR2 YNNKEL (reference sequence). There are 16 residues in the CDR3. Deletions cut 4 bases from V and 3 bases from J, with 18 bases between. The CDR3 region has the DNA TGTGCCAGCAGCCCTTCCAGTAGGTCCTGGGAAGAGACCCAGTACTTC. Protein: CASSPSSRSWEETQYF.

This chain uses TRBV9 with TRBJ2-5, with D perhaps TRBD1 or TRBD2 (5 bases each). V lost 7 bases, J lost 5 bases, and 12 bases lay in between. The length of the CDR3 is 12 residues. Germline CDR1 and CDR2: SGDLS and YYNGEE. Here the CDR3 DNA reads TGTGCCAGCCGCGGCAGGGAGGAGACCCAGTACTTC. This translates into CASRGREETQYF. Supplemented by reference TRBV9 and TRBJ2-5, the full variable domain reads DSGVTQTPKHLITATGQRVTLRCSPRSGDLSVYWYQQSLDQGLQFLIQYYNGEERAKGNILERFSAQQFPDLHSELNLSSLELGDSALYFCASRGREETQYFGPGTRLLVL.

This chain uses TRBV15 with TRBJ2-5, with 8 bases that match TRBD2. Germline assignment: CDR1 LNHNV and CDR2 YYDKDF (reference sequence). The V segment lost 7 bases and the J segment 4 bases; nucleotides outside the gene matches: 11. The CDR3 has 15 amino acids. CDR3 protein: CATNLAGSPGETQYF. CDR3 nucleotide sequence: TGTGCCACCAACTTAGCGGGATCGCCAGGAGAGACCCAGTACTTC.

The chain uses TRBV4-3 and TRBJ2-7, with 8 bases lining up with TRBD2. There are 18 residues in the CDR3. The V segment lost 0 bases and the J segment 1 base; nucleotides outside the gene matches: 11. The germline CDR1 and CDR2 sequences are LGHNA and YSLEER. CDR3 bases: TGCGCCAGCAGCCAAGAGCTTCCTGGGGTAGCGGGGTCCTACGAGCAGTACTTC. Translation: CASSQELPGVAGSYEQYF.

This chain links TRBV7-9 with TRBJ2-7; 9 positions agree with TRBD2. Unmatched junction bases numbered 5, after V lost 8 bases and J lost 3 bases. CDR1 is SEHNR and CDR2 is FQNEAQ in the germline V gene (reference sequence). The CDR3 runs to 13 residues. The CDR3 spells CASGGTSSYEQYF. For the CDR3, the DNA is TGTGCCAGCGGCGGGACTAGCAGCTACGAGCAGTACTTC.

The chain uses TRBV7-2 and TRBJ2-7; no clear D. V lost 8 bases and J 2 bases, leaving 22 bases between the germline ends. There are 16 residues in the CDR3. CDR1 and CDR2 (germline): SGHTA, FQGNSA. The CDR3 DNA is TGTGCCAGCCAAAACGTGACGGCCGGTCTCGCCTACGAGCAGTACTTC. This encodes CASQNVTAGLAYEQYF.

This clonotype was seen once. The chain combines TRBV7-9 with TRBJ1-1; D ambiguous. This CDR3 contains 12 residues. V was shortened by 1 base and J by 4 bases, with 4 bases between the two germline ends. CDR1 and CDR2 (germline): SEHNR, FQNEAQ (reference sequence). The CDR3 coding sequence is TGTGCCAGCAGCTTAGGTATCACTGAAGCTTTCTTT. It encodes CASSLGITEAFF.

This clonotype has a single count. The CDR3 DNA is TGTGCCAGCAGTAAATGGCGAGGGGTTGGATCACCCCTCCACTTT. Protein: CASSKWRGVGSPLHF. J is TRBJ1-6 and V is TRBV12-3 or TRBV12-4; maybe TRBD1 (5 bases). The germline V and J ends were trimmed by 5 bases and 10 bases, with 18 bases remaining between them. This CDR3 has 15 residues.